The clone carrying this TCR beta chain occurred once. The data stem from a study of OX40 agonist ivuxolimab in advanced cancers. Study context: Melanoma, hepatocellular carcinoma, head and neck or renal cell cancer occurred in dose-escalation patients. Age averaged around 60 years (range roughly 20 to 90), and around 78% were male.

V was pared by 2 bases and J by 4 bases, with 9 bases of the junction left unmatched. In germline, CDR1 is LGHNA, CDR2 YSLEER. CDR3 length equals 16 residues. Sequencing was performed with immunoSEQ multiplex PCR; in TCRdb, only in-frame clones are kept and a portion is missing. The sample lists about 77,000 clones, 85% to 95% occurring once. Specimen: CD4+ or CD8+ T cells sorted from blood, collected in a trial of the OX40 agonist ivuxolimab. This chain uses TRBV4-3 with TRBJ1-2, with 8 bases aligning to TRBD1. The clonotype comes from an adult with an advanced solid tumor such as melanoma, head and neck, liver or kidney cancer. CDR3 loop: CASSQSSYRGGYGYTF. The CDR3 DNA reads TGCGCCAGCAGCCAATCGTCCTACAGGGGGGGCTATGGCTACACCTTC.